A selection of T cell receptor beta chains follows, all from one sample in a study of blood T cells in healthy people across ages. TCRdb fed the 5' RACE reads into MiXCR, producing one record per CDR3 protein. The sample consists of approximately 800,000 distinct CDR3 sequences, approximately 59% of them appearing once. The specimen sequenced was blood. The receptors shown here come from a man aged 25-45 years in good health. The CDR3 runs from the conserved cysteine through the conserved F or W. The order of the fields is V gene, J gene, D gene, CDR3 protein. The D gene is left open where the match is weak.

TRBV9,TRBJ2-2,.,CASSVEGGALRAGELFF
TRBV4-3,TRBJ2-5,.,CASSQDHEGLGETQYF
TRBV6-4,TRBJ2-1,.,CASSLFGDKVYNEQFF
TRBV3-1,TRBJ2-1,.,CASSQDVLGEQFF
TRBV11-1,TRBJ2-3,TRBD1,CASSLDRPSDTQYF
TRBV29-1,TRBJ2-7,TRBD1,CSVGTGGEQYF
TRBV28,TRBJ2-4,.,CASSFLNWQGPLWEQYF
TRBV11-2,TRBJ2-3,TRBD2,CASSLDPRGGTDTQYF
TRBV6-5,TRBJ1-4,.,CASSYSLNLNEKLFF
TRBV12-3/TRBV12-4,TRBJ2-7,TRBD1,CASSLDHPGQGHEQYF
TRBV12-3/TRBV12-4,TRBJ1-2,TRBD1,CASSGDRRGHGYTF
TRBV5-1,TRBJ2-1,TRBD2,CASSLDSSGSQFF
TRBV13,TRBJ2-1,.,CASSLRLFSYNEQFF
TRBV29-1,TRBJ2-7,.,CSAGQHYEQYF
TRBV6-2/TRBV6-3,TRBJ2-4,.,CASSPQAGGIQYF
TRBV12-3/TRBV12-4,TRBJ1-4,.,CASRSTADSNEKLFF